The source of this T cell receptor beta chain is a study of blood T cell repertoires in COVID-19. Study at large: The study drew acute and convalescent COVID-19 samples from the United States, Italy and Spain. PBMCs, B-cell-depleted T cells, or T cells provided the cDNA or gDNA that made up the material.

The table lists this clone with a few counts. In Seattle, patients joined the study during active infection and were tracked longitudinally. Measured with immunoSEQ multiplex PCR; TCRdb has only the in-frame clones, and not every one. This sample has about 220,000 clones, with roughly 85% found just once. Germline V lookup: CDR1 LGHDT, CDR2 YNNKEL (reference sequence). This CDR3 contains 16 residues. V lost 7 bases, J lost 3 bases, and 19 bases lay in between. Source material: peripheral blood. The TCR was taken from a woman aged 70 to 79 with COVID-19, enrolled during active disease. This chain uses TRBV3-1 (or the pseudogene TRBV3-2) with TRBJ2-1; D might be TRBD1 (5 bases). This CDR3 is CASTEAVGQGYNEQFF. CDR3 nucleotides: TGTGCCAGCACCGAAGCAGTGGGGCAGGGCTACAATGAGCAGTTCTTC.